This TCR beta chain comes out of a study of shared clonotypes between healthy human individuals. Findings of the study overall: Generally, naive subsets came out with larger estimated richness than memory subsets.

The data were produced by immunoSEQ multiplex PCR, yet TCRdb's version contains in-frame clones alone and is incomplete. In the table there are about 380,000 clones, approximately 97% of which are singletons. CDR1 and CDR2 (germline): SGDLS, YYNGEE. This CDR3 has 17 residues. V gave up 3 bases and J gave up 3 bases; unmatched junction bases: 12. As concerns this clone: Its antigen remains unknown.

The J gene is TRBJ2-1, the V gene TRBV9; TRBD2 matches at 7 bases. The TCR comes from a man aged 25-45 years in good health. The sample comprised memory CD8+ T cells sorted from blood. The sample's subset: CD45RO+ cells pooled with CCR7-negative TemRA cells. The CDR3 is CASSGDLAGEYYNEQFF. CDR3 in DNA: TGTGCCAGCAGCGGCGATCTGGCGGGAGAATACTACAATGAGCAGTTCTTC.